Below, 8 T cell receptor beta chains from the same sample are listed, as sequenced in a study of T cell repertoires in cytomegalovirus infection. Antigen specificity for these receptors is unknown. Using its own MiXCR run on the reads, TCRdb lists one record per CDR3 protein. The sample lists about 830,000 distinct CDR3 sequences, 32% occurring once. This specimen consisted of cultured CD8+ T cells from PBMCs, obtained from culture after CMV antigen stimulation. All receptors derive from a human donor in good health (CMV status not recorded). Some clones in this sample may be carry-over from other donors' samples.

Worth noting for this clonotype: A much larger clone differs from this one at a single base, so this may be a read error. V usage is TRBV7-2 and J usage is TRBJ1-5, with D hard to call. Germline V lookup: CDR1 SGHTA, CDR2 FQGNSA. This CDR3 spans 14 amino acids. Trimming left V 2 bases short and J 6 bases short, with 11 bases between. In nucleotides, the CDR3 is TGTGCCAGCAGCTTATGGCCGCTAGGTCAGCCCCAGCATTTT. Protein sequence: CASSLWPLGQPQHF.

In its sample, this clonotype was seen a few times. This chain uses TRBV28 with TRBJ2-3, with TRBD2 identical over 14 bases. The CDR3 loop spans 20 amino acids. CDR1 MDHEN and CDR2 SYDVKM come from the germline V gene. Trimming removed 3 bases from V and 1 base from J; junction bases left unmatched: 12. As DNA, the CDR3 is TGTGCCAGCAGTTTTTTCATTGGACTAGCGGGGGGACTTCGCACAGATACGCAGTATTTT. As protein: CASSFFIGLAGGLRTDTQYF.

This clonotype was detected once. CDR3 nucleotide sequence: TGCAGCGTTGCTTACTGGGATCGTGGAAACACCATATATTTT. This translates into CSVAYWDRGNTIYF. The V gene is TRBV29-1, the J gene TRBJ1-3; D is unresolved. CDR1 is SQVTM and CDR2 is ANQGSEA in the germline V gene. V was cut by 4 bases and J by 3 bases, with 13 bases left in between. The CDR3 extends over 14 amino acids. The full variable domain, completed using reference TRBV29-1 and TRBJ1-3, is SAVISQKPSRDICQRGTSLTIQCQVDSQVTMMFWYRQQPGQSLTLIATANQGSEATYESGFVIDKFPISRPNLTFSTLTVSNMSPEDSSIYLCSVAYWDRGNTIYFGEGSWLTVV.

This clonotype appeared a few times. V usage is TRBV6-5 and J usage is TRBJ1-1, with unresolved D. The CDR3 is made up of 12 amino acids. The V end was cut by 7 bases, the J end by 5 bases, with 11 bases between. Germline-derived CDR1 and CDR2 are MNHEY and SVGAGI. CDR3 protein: CASISWATEAFF. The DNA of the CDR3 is TGTGCCAGCATCTCTTGGGCAACTGAAGCTTTCTTT.

The CDR3 DNA is TGTGCCAGCAGTCCCATACAGGGAAACCTTGACTATGGCTACACCTTC. Translated, it gives CASSPIQGNLDYGYTF. The genes are TRBV27 and TRBJ1-2, with D maybe TRBD1 (6 bases). Trimming took off 5 bases at V and 3 bases at J, with 19 bases between the two ends. Germline V CDR1 and CDR2: MNHEY, SMNVEV (reference sequence). The CDR3 spans 16 residues.

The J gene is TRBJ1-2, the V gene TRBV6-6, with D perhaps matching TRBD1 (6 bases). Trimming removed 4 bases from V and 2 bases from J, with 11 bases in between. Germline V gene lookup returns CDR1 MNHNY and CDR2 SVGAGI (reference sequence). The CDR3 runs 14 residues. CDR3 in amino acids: CASSFPDRNYGYTF. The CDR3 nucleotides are TGTGCCAGCAGTTTCCCTGACAGGAACTATGGCTACACCTTC.

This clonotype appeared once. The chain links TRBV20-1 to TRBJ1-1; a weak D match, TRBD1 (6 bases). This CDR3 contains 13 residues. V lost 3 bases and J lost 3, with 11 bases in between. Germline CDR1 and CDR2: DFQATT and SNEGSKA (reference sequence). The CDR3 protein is CSASDGGHTEAFF. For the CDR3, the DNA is TGCAGTGCTAGCGATGGGGGGCACACTGAAGCTTTCTTT.

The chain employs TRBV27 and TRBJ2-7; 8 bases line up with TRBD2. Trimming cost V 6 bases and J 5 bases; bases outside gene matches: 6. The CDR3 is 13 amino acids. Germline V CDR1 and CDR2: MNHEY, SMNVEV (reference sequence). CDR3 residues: CASSHGLAHEQYV. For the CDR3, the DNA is TGTGCCAGCAGCCACGGACTAGCCCACGAGCAGTACGTC.